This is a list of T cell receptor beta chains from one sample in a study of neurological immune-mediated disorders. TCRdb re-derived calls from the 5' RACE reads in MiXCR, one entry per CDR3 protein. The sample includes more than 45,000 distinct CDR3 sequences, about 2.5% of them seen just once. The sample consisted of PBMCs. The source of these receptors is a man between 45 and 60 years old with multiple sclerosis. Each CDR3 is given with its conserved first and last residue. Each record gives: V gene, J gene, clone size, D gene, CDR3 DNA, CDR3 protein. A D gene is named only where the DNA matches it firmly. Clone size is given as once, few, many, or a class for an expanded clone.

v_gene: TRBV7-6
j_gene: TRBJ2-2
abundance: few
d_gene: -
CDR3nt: TGTGCCAGCAGTCCTCTAACGGGGGCCACCGGGGAGCTGTTTTTT
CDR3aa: CASSPLTGATGELFF

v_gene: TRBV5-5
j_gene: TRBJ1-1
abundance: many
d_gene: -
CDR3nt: TGTGCCAGCAGCTTGGAACAGGGAAGGTCCACTGAAGCTTTCTTT
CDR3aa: CASSLEQGRSTEAFF

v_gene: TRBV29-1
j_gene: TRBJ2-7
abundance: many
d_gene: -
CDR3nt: TGCAGCGCCGCCCCGAATGGAGGGGACGAGCAGTACTTC
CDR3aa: CSAAPNGGDEQYF

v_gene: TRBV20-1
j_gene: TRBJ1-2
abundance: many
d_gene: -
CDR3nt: TGCAGTGCTCTCCGGGGGACTGATGGCTACACCTTC
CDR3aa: CSALRGTDGYTF

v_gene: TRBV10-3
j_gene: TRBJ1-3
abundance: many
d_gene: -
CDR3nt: TGTGCCAGGAAGGTGGGAAACACCATATATTTT
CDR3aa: CARKVGNTIYF

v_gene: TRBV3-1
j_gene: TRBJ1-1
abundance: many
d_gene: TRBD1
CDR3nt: TGTGCCAGCAGCCACTACGACAGGGACACTGAAGCTTTCTTT
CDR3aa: CASSHYDRDTEAFF

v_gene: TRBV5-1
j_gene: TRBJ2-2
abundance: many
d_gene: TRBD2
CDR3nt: TGCGCCAGCAGCCGGGGGGGCACCGGGGAGCTGTTTTTT
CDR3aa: CASSRGGTGELFF

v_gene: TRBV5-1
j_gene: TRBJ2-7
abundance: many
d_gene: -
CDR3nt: TGCGCCAGCAGCTCGGGGTTTCCCTCCTACGAGCAGTACTTC
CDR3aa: CASSSGFPSYEQYF

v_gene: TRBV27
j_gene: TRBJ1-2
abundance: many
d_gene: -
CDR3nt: TGTGCCAGCAGTTTATCGGGGGGAACCGGTGGCTACACCTTC
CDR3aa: CASSLSGGTGGYTF

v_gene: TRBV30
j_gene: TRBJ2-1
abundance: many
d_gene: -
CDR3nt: TGTGCCTGGAGTTTAGGGGGATCCTACAATGAGCAGTTCTTC
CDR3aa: CAWSLGGSYNEQFF

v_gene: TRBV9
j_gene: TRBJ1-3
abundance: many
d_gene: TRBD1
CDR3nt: TGTGCCAGCAGCGTCGGACAGGGGGGTCTGGGGAACTCTGGAAACACCATATATTTT
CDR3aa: CASSVGQGGLGNSGNTIYF

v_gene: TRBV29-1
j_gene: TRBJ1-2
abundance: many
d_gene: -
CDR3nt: TGCAGCGTTGAACGTCCCGGGAGCTATGGCTACACCTTC
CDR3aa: CSVERPGSYGYTF

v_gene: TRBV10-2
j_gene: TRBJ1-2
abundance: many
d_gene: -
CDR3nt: TGCGCCAGCAGTGAAATCGGGACAACCTATGGCTACACCTTC
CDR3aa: CASSEIGTTYGYTF

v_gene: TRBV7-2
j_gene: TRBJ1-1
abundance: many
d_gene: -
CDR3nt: TGTGCCAGCAGCTTATTCCATGAAGCTTTCTTT
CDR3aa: CASSLFHEAFF

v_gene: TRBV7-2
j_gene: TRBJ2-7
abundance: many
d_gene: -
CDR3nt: TGTGCCAGCAGCCAAGGACAGACCTACGAGCAGTACTTC
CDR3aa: CASSQGQTYEQYF

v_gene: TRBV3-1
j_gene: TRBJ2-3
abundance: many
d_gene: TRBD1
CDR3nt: TGTGCCAGCAGCCAAGGGACAGGGGGCCGAACAGATACGCAGTATTTT
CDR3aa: CASSQGTGGRTDTQYF

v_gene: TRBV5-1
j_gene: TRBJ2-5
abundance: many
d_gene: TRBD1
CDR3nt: TGCGCCAGCAGCATCGGACAGGGGAGGGAGACCCAGTACTTC
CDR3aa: CASSIGQGRETQYF

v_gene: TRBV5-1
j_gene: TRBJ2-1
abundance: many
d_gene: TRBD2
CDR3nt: TGCGCCAGCAGCTTGGTTTTGCGCGGGGGGGCAAATGAGCAGTTCTTC
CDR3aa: CASSLVLRGGANEQFF

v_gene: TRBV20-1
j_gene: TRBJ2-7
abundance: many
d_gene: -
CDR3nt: TGCAGTGCTAGTTTGGCAGGGACCGTGAACGAGCAGTACTTC
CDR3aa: CSASLAGTVNEQYF

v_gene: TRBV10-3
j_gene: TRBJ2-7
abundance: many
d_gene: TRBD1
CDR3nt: TGTGCCATCAGTGAGTCTCCTTATCGGGACAGGGACTACGAGCAGTACTTC
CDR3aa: CAISESPYRDRDYEQYF

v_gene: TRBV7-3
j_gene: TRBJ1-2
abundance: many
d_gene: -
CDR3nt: TGTGCCAGCAGCTTAACCCCCAGAATCGGGCAATATGGCTACACCTTC
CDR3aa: CASSLTPRIGQYGYTF

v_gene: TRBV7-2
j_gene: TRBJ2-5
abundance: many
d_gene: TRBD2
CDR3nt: TGTGCCAGCAGCTTACAAAGCGGGGGGGCTGGTGAGACCCAGTACTTC
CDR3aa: CASSLQSGGAGETQYF

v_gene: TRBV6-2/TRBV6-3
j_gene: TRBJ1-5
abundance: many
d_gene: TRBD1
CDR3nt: TGTGCCAGCAGTTACCCGGGACAGAACAATCAGCCCCAGCATTTT
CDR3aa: CASSYPGQNNQPQHF

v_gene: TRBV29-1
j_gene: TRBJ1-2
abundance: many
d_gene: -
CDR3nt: TGCAGCGTTGCCCGAGGGATAGGTCAAGGCTACACCTTC
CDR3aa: CSVARGIGQGYTF

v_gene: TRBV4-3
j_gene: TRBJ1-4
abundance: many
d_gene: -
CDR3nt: TGCGCCAGCAGCCAAGGAATCAGGGAAAAACTGTTTTTT
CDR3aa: CASSQGIREKLFF

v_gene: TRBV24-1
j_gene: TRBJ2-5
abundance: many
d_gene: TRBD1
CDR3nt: TGTGCCACCAGTGAACCGGGACAGCAAGAGACCCAGTACTTC
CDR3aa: CATSEPGQQETQYF

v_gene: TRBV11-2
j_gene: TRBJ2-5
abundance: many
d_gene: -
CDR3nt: TGTGCCAGCAGCTTAAGCCACCAAGAGACCCAGTACTTC
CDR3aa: CASSLSHQETQYF

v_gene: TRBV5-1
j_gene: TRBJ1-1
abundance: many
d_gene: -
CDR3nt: TGCGCCAGCAGCTTGGGCTTTGAAGCTTTCTTT
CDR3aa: CASSLGFEAFF

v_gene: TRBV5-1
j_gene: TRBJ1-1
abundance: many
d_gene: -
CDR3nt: TGCGCCAGCAGCAGGCTGAGAGGCGGGGACACTGAAGCTTTCTTT
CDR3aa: CASSRLRGGDTEAFF

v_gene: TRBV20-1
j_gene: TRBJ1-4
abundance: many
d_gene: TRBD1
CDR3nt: TGCAGTGCTAGCTTGGGGACAGCTAATGAAAAACTGTTTTTT
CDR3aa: CSASLGTANEKLFF